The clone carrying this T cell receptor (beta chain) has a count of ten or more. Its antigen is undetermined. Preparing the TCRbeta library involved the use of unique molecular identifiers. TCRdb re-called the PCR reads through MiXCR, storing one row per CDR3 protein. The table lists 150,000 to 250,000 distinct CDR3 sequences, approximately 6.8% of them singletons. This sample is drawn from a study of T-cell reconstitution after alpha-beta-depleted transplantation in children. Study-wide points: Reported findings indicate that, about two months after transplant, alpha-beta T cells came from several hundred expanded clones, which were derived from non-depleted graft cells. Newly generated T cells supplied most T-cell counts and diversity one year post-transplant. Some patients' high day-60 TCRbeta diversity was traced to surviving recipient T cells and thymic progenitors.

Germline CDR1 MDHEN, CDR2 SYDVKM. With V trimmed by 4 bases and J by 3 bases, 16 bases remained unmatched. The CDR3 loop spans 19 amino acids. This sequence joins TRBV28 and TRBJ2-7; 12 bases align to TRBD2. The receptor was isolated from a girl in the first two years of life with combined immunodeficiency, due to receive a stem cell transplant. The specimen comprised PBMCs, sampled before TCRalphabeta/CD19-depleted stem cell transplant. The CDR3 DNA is TGTGCCAGCAGTTCTACCTTATCCCCTCGGACTAGCGGGGTCTACGAGCAGTACTTC. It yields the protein CASSSTLSPRTSGVYEQYF.